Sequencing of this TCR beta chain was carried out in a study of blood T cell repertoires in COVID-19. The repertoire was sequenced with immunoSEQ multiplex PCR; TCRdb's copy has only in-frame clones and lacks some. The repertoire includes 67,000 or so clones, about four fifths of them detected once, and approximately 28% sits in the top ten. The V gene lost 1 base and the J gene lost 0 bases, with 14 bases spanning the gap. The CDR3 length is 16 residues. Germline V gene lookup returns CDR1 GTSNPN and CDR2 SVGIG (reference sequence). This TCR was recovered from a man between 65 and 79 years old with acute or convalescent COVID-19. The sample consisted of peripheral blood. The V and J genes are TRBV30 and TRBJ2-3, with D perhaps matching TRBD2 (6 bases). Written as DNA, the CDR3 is TGTGCCTGGAGTGGCCCTAGGGACTCTAGCACAGATACGCAGTATTTT. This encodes CAWSGPRDSSTDTQYF. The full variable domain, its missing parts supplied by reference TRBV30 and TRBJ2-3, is SQTIHQWPATLVQPVGSPLSLECTVEGTSNPNLYWYRQAAGRGLQLLFYSVGIGQISSEVPQNLSASRPQDRQFILSSKKLLLSDSGFYLCAWSGPRDSSTDTQYFGPGTRLTVL.